This T cell receptor (beta chain) was identified in a study of identical twins. General study findings and limits: Out-of-frame sharing of TCR alpha in monozygotic twins was underestimated by models. Without tracking the same donors, conclusions rested on cross-sectional statistical analysis.

This clonotype was picked up many times. Its antigen remains unknown. The CDR3 loop spans 16 amino acids. V lost 5 bases and J 7 bases, leaving 20 bases between the germline ends. TCRdb used MiXCR to reprocess the 5' RACE reads, holding one entry per CDR3 protein. The sample comprises approximately 600,000 distinct CDR3 sequences, roughly 6.6% of which are singletons, and 1.5% to 2% rests with the top ten. This sample was shared with a second study, whose subject was yellow fever vaccine responses in identical twins.

Sequencing was performed on PBMCs. The sequence was collected from a woman aged 18-29 years in good health. The chain employs TRBV12-3 or TRBV12-4 and TRBJ1-4, with a possible D match to TRBD1 (6 bases). CDR3 sequence (DNA): TGTGCCAGCAGTAGAGTCCCCGGGGCAGGGGTTGAAAAACTGTTTTTT. This gives the protein CASSRVPGAGVEKLFF.